Below are 16 T cell receptor beta chains sequenced from a single sample in a study of blood T cell repertoires in COVID-19. Some clones are missing from TCRdb's copy, which holds only in-frame ones; the method was immunoSEQ multiplex PCR. The table includes tens of thousands of clones, 90% detected once. Sequenced input: peripheral blood. All receptors come from a woman between 40 and 55 years old with active COVID-19.

This sequence joins TRBV11-2 and TRBJ1-1; maybe TRBD1 (5 bases). V was cut by 8 bases and J by 0 bases, with 16 bases left in between. This CDR3 contains 15 residues. Germline V lookup: CDR1 SGHAT, CDR2 FQNNGV. CDR3 DNA: TGTGCCAGCTCCCCTAGTAGGGGTCTGAACACTGAAGCTTTCTTT. It encodes CASSPSRGLNTEAFF.

CDR3 loop: CASSDGPRRAEAFF. The DNA of the CDR3 is TGTGCCAGCAGCGATGGACCGCGGCGGGCTGAAGCTTTCTTT. The chain joins TRBV13 to TRBJ1-1; unclear D gene. Per the germline V gene, CDR1 is PRHDT and CDR2 is FYEKMQ (reference sequence). The length of the CDR3 is 14 residues. V was pared by 5 bases and J by 6 bases, with 16 bases between.

The chain's CDR3 is CASSLKGANTGELFF. CDR3 DNA sequence: TGTGCCAGCAGCTTAAAAGGAGCAAACACCGGGGAGCTGTTTTTT. The V and J genes are TRBV7-8 and TRBJ2-2; no firm D call. The CDR3 contains 15 residues. The ends were cut back, 2 bases at V and 2 bases at J, with 9 bases in the middle. The germline V gene has CDR1 SGHVS and CDR2 FQNEAQ.

This clone has just one count. The chain couples TRBV6-1 to TRBJ1-3; the D gene is possibly TRBD1 (5 bases). Trimming removed 4 bases from V and 3 bases from J, with 16 bases in between. The CDR3 is made up of 16 amino acids. In germline, CDR1 is MNHNS, CDR2 SASEGT. CDR3 nucleotide sequence: TGTGCCAGCAGTGTGGTTAAAAGGGGTGGTGGAAACACCATATATTTT. Translated: CASSVVKRGGGNTIYF.

The J gene is TRBJ1-1, the V gene TRBV4-1; D call uncertain. The V gene lost 2 bases and the J gene lost 11 bases, with 18 bases spanning the gap. Germline assignment: CDR1 MGHRA and CDR2 YSYEKL. This CDR3 region has 14 residues. The CDR3 loop is CASSQIGGGPGAFF. In nucleotides, the CDR3 is TGCGCCAGCAGCCAAATTGGCGGAGGACCGGGCGCTTTCTTT.

The CDR3 protein is CAISDPRTGGRYEQYF. Here the CDR3 DNA reads TGTGCCATCAGTGATCCCAGGACAGGGGGCCGGTACGAGCAGTACTTC. The chain has TRBV10-3 and TRBJ2-7; 11 bases align to TRBD1. The germline gives CDR1 ENHRY, CDR2 SYGVKD. The J segment lost 4 bases and the V segment lost 3 bases, leaving 8 bases of the junction unmatched. CDR3 length equals 16 residues.

The chain has TRBV6-5 and TRBJ1-1; TRBD1 aligns across 8 bases. This CDR3 has 15 amino acids. Per the germline V gene, CDR1 is MNHEY and CDR2 is SVGAGI. Unmatched junction bases numbered 6, after V lost 2 bases and J lost 4 bases. In DNA form, the CDR3 reads TGTGCCAGCAGTTACAAAACAGGGGGGAGCACTGAAGCTTTCTTT. Translating gives CASSYKTGGSTEAFF.

The chain is built from TRBV10-3 and TRBJ2-1; tentatively, D is TRBD2 (5 bases). CDR1 and CDR2 (germline): ENHRY, SYGVKD. This CDR3 has 14 amino acids. V dropped 7 bases and J dropped 10 bases, with 20 bases sitting between them. CDR3 in amino acids: CAITLEASRGEQFF. The CDR3 coding sequence is TGTGCCATCACCCTGGAGGCTAGCAGAGGGGAGCAGTTCTTC.

This chain connects TRBV6-5 to TRBJ1-2; the D gene is possibly TRBD1 (6 bases). V was cut by 2 bases and J by 5 bases, with 9 bases left in between. The CDR3 totals 13 residues. The germline V gene encodes CDR1 MNHEY and CDR2 SVGAGI. Written as DNA, the CDR3 is TGTGCCAGCAGTTACGCGCAGGGGTATGGCTACACCTTC. Encoded protein: CASSYAQGYGYTF.

CDR3 in amino acids: CASSSPRIYGYTF. The CDR3 coding sequence is TGTGCCAGCAGCTCCCCCAGGATCTATGGCTACACCTTC. The V gene is TRBV5-4, the J gene TRBJ1-2; D is uncertain. The CDR3 runs to 13 residues. The V end was cut by 3 bases, the J end by 4 bases, with 10 bases between. CDR1 and CDR2 from the germline V gene are SGHNT and YYREEE (reference sequence).

The chain combines TRBV6-2 or TRBV6-3 with TRBJ1-2; tentative D call: TRBD1 (6 bases). The CDR3 spans 14 residues. Germline lookup yields CDR1 MNHEY and CDR2 SVGEGT. V was shortened by 4 bases and J by 4 bases, with 13 bases between the two germline ends. DNA for the CDR3: TGTGCCAGCAGTTCTAACAGGGCCGTCTATGGCTACACCTTC. Protein: CASSSNRAVYGYTF.

The chain couples TRBV4-2 to TRBJ2-7; 8 bases map to TRBD1. The CDR3 totals 15 residues. Germline assignment: CDR1 LGHNA and CDR2 YNFKEQ. J was trimmed by 3 bases and V by 1 base; bases with no gene match: 5. The CDR3 here is CASSQVGQGSYEQYF. CDR3 coding DNA: TGTGCCAGCAGCCAAGTTGGACAGGGTAGCTACGAGCAGTACTTC.

The V call is TRBV7-8, the J call TRBJ1-2, with D perhaps matching TRBD1 (6 bases). The CDR3 length is 14 residues. CDR1 and CDR2 (germline): SGHVS, FQNEAQ. The V gene lost 3 bases and the J gene lost 3 bases, with 11 bases spanning the gap. CDR3 region: CASSFHRDDYGYTF. Here the CDR3 DNA reads TGTGCCAGCAGCTTCCACAGGGATGACTATGGCTACACCTTC.

This chain joins TRBV19 and TRBJ2-3; 9 bases fit TRBD2. J lost 4 bases, V lost 7 bases, and 6 bases had no gene match. The CDR3 contains 14 residues. Germline CDR1 reads LNHDA; CDR2 reads SQIVND (reference sequence). The CDR3, as DNA: TGTGCCAGTAAAGGCGGGGGGGCTGCAGATACGCAGTATTTT. Its protein is CASKGGGAADTQYF.

This rearrangement joins TRBV30 to TRBJ2-7, with D perhaps matching TRBD2 (7 bases). The V gene's germline CDR1 is GTSNPN and CDR2 SVGIG (reference sequence). V gave up 4 bases and J gave up 3 bases, with 19 bases separating them. The length of the CDR3 is 15 residues. The CDR3 spells CAWTVLSRGLYEQYF. The CDR3 DNA reads TGTGCCTGGACCGTCCTCTCGCGGGGGCTCTACGAGCAGTACTTC.

This rearrangement joins TRBV4-1 to TRBJ2-7, with TRBD1 matching over 7 bases. This CDR3 region has 14 residues. CDR1 is MGHRA and CDR2 is YSYEKL in the germline V gene. V shed 4 bases and J 7 bases; nucleotides not matched to a gene: 10. The CDR3 loop reads CASSPQGFSGEQYF. The CDR3 DNA follows: TGCGCCAGCAGCCCACAGGGGTTCTCGGGGGAGCAGTACTTC.